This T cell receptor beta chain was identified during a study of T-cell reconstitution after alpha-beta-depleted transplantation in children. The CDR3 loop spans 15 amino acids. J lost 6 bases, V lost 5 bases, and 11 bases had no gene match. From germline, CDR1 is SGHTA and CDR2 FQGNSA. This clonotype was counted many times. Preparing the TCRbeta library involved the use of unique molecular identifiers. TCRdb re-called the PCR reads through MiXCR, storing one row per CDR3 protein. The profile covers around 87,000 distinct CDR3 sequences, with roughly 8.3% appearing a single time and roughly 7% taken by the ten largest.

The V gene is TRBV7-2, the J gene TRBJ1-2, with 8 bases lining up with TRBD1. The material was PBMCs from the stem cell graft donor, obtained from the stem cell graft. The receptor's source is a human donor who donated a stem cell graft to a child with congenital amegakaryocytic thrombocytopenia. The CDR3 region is CASSTYLGQGDGYTF. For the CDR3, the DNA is TGTGCCAGCAGCACATACCTTGGACAGGGTGATGGCTACACCTTC. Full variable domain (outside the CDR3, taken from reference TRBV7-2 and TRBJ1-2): GAGVSQSPSNKVTEKGKDVELRCDPISGHTALYWYRQSLGQGLEFLIYFQGNSAPDKSGLPSDRFSAERTGGSVSTLTIQRTQQEDSAVYLCASSTYLGQGDGYTFGSGTRLTVV.